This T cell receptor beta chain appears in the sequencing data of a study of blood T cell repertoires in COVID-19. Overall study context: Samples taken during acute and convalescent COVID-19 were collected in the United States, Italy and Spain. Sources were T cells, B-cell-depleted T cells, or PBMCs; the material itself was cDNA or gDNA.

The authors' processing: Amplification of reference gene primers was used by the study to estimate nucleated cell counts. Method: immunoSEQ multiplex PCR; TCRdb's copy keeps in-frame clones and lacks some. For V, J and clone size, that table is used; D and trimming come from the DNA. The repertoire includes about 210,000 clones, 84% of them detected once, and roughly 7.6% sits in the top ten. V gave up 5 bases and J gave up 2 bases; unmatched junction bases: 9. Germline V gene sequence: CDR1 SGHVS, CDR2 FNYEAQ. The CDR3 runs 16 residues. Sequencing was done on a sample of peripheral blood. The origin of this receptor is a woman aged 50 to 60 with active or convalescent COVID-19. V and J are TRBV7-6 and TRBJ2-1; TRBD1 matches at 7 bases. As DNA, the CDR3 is TGTGCCAGCAGCGCAAGCCGGCAGGGGGCCTACAATGAGCAGTTCTTC. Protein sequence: CASSASRQGAYNEQFF. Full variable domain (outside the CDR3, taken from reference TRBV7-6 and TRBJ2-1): GAGVSQSPRYKVTKRGQDVALRCDPISGHVSLYWYRQALGQGPEFLTYFNYEAQQDKSGLPNDRFSAERPEGSISTLTIQRTEQRDSAMYRCASSASRQGAYNEQFFGPGTRLTVL.